A selection of T cell receptor beta chains follows, all from one sample in a study of metastatic and nonmetastatic thyroid tumors. TCRdb re-called the PCR reads with MiXCR. The repertoire holds tens of thousands of clones, 13% seen once, with around 15% in the top ten. What was sequenced was blood. Receptors originate from a female donor with papillary thyroid cancer or a benign thyroid nodule (not recorded which). Some clones in this sample may be carry-over from other donors' samples. Each CDR3 is given with its conserved first and last residue. Fields, in order: D gene, J gene, clone size, V gene, CDR3 DNA, CDR3 protein. A D gene is named only where the DNA matches it firmly. The listing skips clone size in some rows; elsewhere it reads once, few, many or a size class.

.	TRBJ2-2	.	TRBV11-1	TGTGCCAGCAGCTTAGATTCCTGGAGCAGGGGCGGGGAGCTGTTTTTT	CASSLDSWSRGGELFF
.	TRBJ2-1	many	TRBV11-2	TGTGCCAGCAGCTTAGTTAGGGACAATGAGCAGTTCTTC	CASSLVRDNEQFF
TRBD1	TRBJ1-4	many	TRBV4-2	TGTGCCAGCAGCCAAGATCAAGGGGGCACTAATGAAAAACTGTTTTTT	CASSQDQGGTNEKLFF
.	TRBJ2-5	.	TRBV7-6	TGTGCCAGCAGCTTAGGACACGGATACCAAGAGACCCAGTACTTC	CASSLGHGYQETQYF
TRBD1	TRBJ2-3	once	TRBV20-1	TGCAGTGCTAGACTGATAGGGACAGGGACTGATACGCAGTATTTT	CSARLIGTGTDTQYF
TRBD1	TRBJ2-2	many	TRBV28	TGTGCCAGCAGTTCCACCGGGACAGGTGAACTTGGGGAGCTGTTTTTT	CASSSTGTGELGELFF
.	TRBJ2-7	.	TRBV30	TGTGCCTGGAGTGACCTATTCTACGAGCAGTACTTC	CAWSDLFYEQYF
TRBD2	TRBJ2-5	many	TRBV12-5	TGTGCTAGTGCCCGGCGGCTAGCGGGAGTTCAAGAGACCCAGTACTTC	CASARRLAGVQETQYF
.	TRBJ2-2	few	TRBV6-4	TGTGCCAGCAGTGACTCATGGGGGACGAACACTGGTGAGCTGTTTTTT	CASSDSWGTNTGELFF
.	TRBJ2-2	.	TRBV6-1	TGTGCCAGCAGTGCGACCAGTGTAGGCACCGGGGAGCTGTTTTTT	CASSATSVGTGELFF
.	TRBJ2-7	medium-sized	TRBV28	TGTGCCAGCAGTCCATACCGCGGGGCCGCGGACTACGAGCAGTACTTC	CASSPYRGAADYEQYF
.	TRBJ2-7	.	TRBV5-1	TGCGCCAGCAGCTCAAACTACGAGCAGTACTTC	CASSSNYEQYF
TRBD1	TRBJ2-2	.	TRBV19	TGTGCCAGTAGTCCGGGGACAGGGTACACCGGGGAGCTGTTTTTT	CASSPGTGYTGELFF
TRBD2	TRBJ2-1	many	TRBV7-2	TGTGCCAGCAGCCCCCGCGGGAGGGCCTCAGACAATGAGCAGTTCTTC	CASSPRGRASDNEQFF
.	TRBJ1-2	.	TRBV5-1	TGCGCCAGCAGCCCTCCGGGGTTCGGGGGCTATGGCTACACCTTC	CASSPPGFGGYGYTF
.	TRBJ1-6	.	TRBV4-3	TGCGCCAGCAGCCCGCGGACAGTTGAGTCACCCCTCCACTTT	CASSPRTVESPLHF
.	TRBJ1-2	.	TRBV14	TGTGCCAGCAGCCCCCAGGAGGCCCAAAGCTATGGCTACACCTTC	CASSPQEAQSYGYTF
.	TRBJ2-4	many	TRBV12-3/TRBV12-4	TGTGCCAGCAGTTTGCACACCAAAAACATTCAGTACTTC	CASSLHTKNIQYF
TRBD1	TRBJ2-5	many	TRBV19	TGTGCCAGTAGTAGACAGGGTGTGGAGACCCAGTACTTC	CASSRQGVETQYF
.	TRBJ2-7	medium-sized	TRBV6-1	TGTGCCAGCAGCTCGACTGACTACTACGAGCAGTACTTC	CASSSTDYYEQYF
.	TRBJ1-5	many	TRBV3-1	TGTGCCAGCAGCCAAGGTTCTGGAAGTAGCAATCAGCCCCAGCATTTT	CASSQGSGSSNQPQHF
.	TRBJ2-7	many	TRBV2	TGTGCCAGCCATCGAATAGCGGATCACTATGAGCAGTACTTC	CASHRIADHYEQYF
.	TRBJ2-7	medium-sized	TRBV10-1	TGCGCCAGCAGTGGCGACCCGGCCTACGAGCAGTACTTC	CASSGDPAYEQYF
TRBD2	TRBJ2-1	many	TRBV27	TGTGCCAGCAGCCTAGCGGGAGCCTACAATGAGCAGTTCTTC	CASSLAGAYNEQFF
TRBD1	TRBJ1-6	many	TRBV14	TGTGCCAGCAGCCAAGGGTCAGGGGGCCACTTT	CASSQGSGGHF
.	TRBJ2-2	once	TRBV5-1	TGCGCCAGCAGCCCCGGGACAAGCTCGAACACCGGGGAGCTGTTTTTT	CASSPGTSSNTGELFF
TRBD1	TRBJ1-6	.	TRBV4-1	TGCGCCAGCAGCCAAGACGACAGGGATGGAGGCTCACCCCTCCACTTT	CASSQDDRDGGSPLHF
.	TRBJ1-5	many	TRBV6-1	TGTGCCAGCAGGTCAGGGGCGAATCAGCCCCAGCATTTT	CASRSGANQPQHF
TRBD1	TRBJ2-7	.	TRBV19	TGTGCCAGTAGTACGGACAGGAGCTACGAGCAGTACTTC	CASSTDRSYEQYF
.	TRBJ2-2	few	TRBV6-1	TGTGCCAGCAGGAAGGACAGACGCACCGGGGAGCTGTTTTTT	CASRKDRRTGELFF
.	TRBJ2-1	many	TRBV6-1	TGTGCCAGCAGTCTTACCAGTTCCCACAATGAGCAGTTCTTC	CASSLTSSHNEQFF
TRBD2	TRBJ2-5	many	TRBV10-3	TGTGCCATCAGTGAGTCCTGGGTGACCCTAGCGGAGTACCAAGAGACCCAGTACTTC	CAISESWVTLAEYQETQYF
.	TRBJ1-6	few	TRBV6-1	TGTGCCAGCAGTGGAATTGGGACACCCCTCCACTTT	CASSGIGTPLHF
.	TRBJ1-5	many	TRBV11-2	TGTGCCAGCAGCTTAGGGGCGGGTATGGGTCAGCCCCAGCATTTT	CASSLGAGMGQPQHF
.	TRBJ1-3	many	TRBV4-2	TGTGCCAGCAGCCAAGATCTTACAGGTTTTGGAAACACCATATATTTT	CASSQDLTGFGNTIYF
TRBD2	TRBJ2-2	many	TRBV2	TGTGCCAGCAGGAGGACTAGCGGCGCGAACACCGGGGAGCTGTTTTTT	CASRRTSGANTGELFF
.	TRBJ1-1	many	TRBV10-3	TGTGCCATCAGGGAAGTGGGTGAAGCTTTCTTT	CAIREVGEAFF
TRBD1	TRBJ1-1	.	TRBV30	TGTGCCTGGAGTGTATGGGGGACAGCAGCGAACACTGAAGCTTTCTTT	CAWSVWGTAANTEAFF
.	TRBJ2-6	few	TRBV24-1	TGTGCCACCAGTGATCGGCGGGGACCTGGGGCCAACGTCCTGACTTTC	CATSDRRGPGANVLTF
.	TRBJ2-7	many	TRBV5-5	TGTGCCAGCAGCCTCTCCCTCTCCGAGCAGTACTTC	CASSLSLSEQYF
TRBD2	TRBJ2-5	many	TRBV5-1	TGCGCCAGCAGCTTGTCGGGACTAGTGGTCCAAGAGACCCAGTACTTC	CASSLSGLVVQETQYF
.	TRBJ1-2	few	TRBV27	TGTGCCAGCAGTTTATACCCCCTAGGACAGATTTACTATGGCTACACCTTC	CASSLYPLGQIYYGYTF
TRBD2	TRBJ2-1	many	TRBV5-1	TGCGCCAGCAGCTCACCGGGACTAGCGGGAGGGGAGCAGTTCTTC	CASSSPGLAGGEQFF
TRBD1	TRBJ1-2	.	TRBV10-2	TGCGCCAGCAGTGATCTCTACCCGGGACAGGGACAAGCTAACTATGGCTACACCTTC	CASSDLYPGQGQANYGYTF
TRBD1	TRBJ2-1	many	TRBV27	TGTGCCAGCAGTGTACAGGGGGTATCCTACAATGAGCAGTTCTTC	CASSVQGVSYNEQFF
.	TRBJ2-1	many	TRBV3-1	TGTGCCAGCAGCCAGAACATGGAGCAGTTCTTC	CASSQNMEQFF